This T cell receptor (beta chain) was documented in a study of shared clonotypes between healthy human individuals. The CDR3 totals 14 residues. The germline V gene encodes CDR1 MDHEN and CDR2 SYDVKM. V lost 7 bases to trimming and J lost 4 bases, with 16 bases between them. TCRdb's table, derived via immunoSEQ multiplex PCR, lists solely in-frame clones and lacks some. The repertoire includes 2 million to 3 million clones, over 85% of them detected once, and 0.35% to 0.45% sits in the top ten. This clonotype was obtained from a man younger than 35 in good health. Some clones in this sample may be carry-over from other donors' samples. What was sequenced was naive CD4+ T cells from PBMCs. The subset: CD45RA+ positively selected. The V gene is TRBV28, the J gene TRBJ2-5, with D tentatively TRBD2 (6 bases). CDR3 sequence: CASTTRRERETQYF. In nucleotides, the CDR3 is TGTGCCAGCACCACCCGGCGGGAAAGAGAGACCCAGTACTTC.